A single sample is the source of the 10 T cell receptor beta chains below, sequenced in a study (dated by TCRdb to 2021 to 2024). The method was the immunoSEQ multiplex PCR assay. The table comes from immuneACCESS by way of TCRdb, which keeps in-frame sequences with V and J called. Part of the clones is missing from these tables; in studies checked, under half for an unresolved V gene and the rest for unknown reasons. Within this sample are tens of thousands of clones, with about 94% of them counted one time only. The top ten clonotypes cover roughly 4% of the sample. Sequencing input: PBMCs. The origin of the receptors is a man between 40 and 49 years old with rheumatoid arthritis.

The genes are TRBV18 and TRBJ1-1; D gene uncertain. Trimming took 5 bases from V and 8 from J, leaving 15 bases between them. The CDR3 consists of 13 residues. Germline CDR1 KGHSH, CDR2 LQKENI. CDR3 DNA sequence: TGTGCCAGCTCAGCGGAGCTCCAGAGCGAAGCTTTCTTT. This translates into CASSAELQSEAFF.

The chain links TRBV7-8 to TRBJ2-3, with D possibly matching TRBD2 (6 bases). The CDR3 has 13 amino acids. Trimming took 5 bases from V and 5 from J, leaving 11 bases between them. The V gene's germline CDR1 is SGHVS and CDR2 FQNEAQ. The CDR3 coding sequence is TGTGCCAGCAGCCCGGGGGTTCAAGATACGCAGTATTTT. It encodes CASSPGVQDTQYF. The entire variable domain, with the rest obtained from reference TRBV7-8 and TRBJ2-3, is as follows: GAGVSQSPRYKVAKRGQDVALRCDPISGHVSLFWYQQALGQGPEFLTYFQNEAQLDKSGLPSDRFFAERPEGSVSTLKIQRTQQEDSAVYLCASSPGVQDTQYFGPGTRLTVL.

The V and J genes are TRBV19 and TRBJ2-7; 7 nucleotides agree with TRBD2. Germline V lookup: CDR1 LNHDA, CDR2 SQIVND (reference sequence). This CDR3 spans 13 amino acids. Trimming at V came to 4 bases and at J to 3 bases, leaving 3 bases not matched to a gene. The CDR3 bases are TGTGCCAGTAGTAGGGAGGGCGGCTACGAGCAGTACTTC. Encoded protein: CASSREGGYEQYF.

This clone is categorized as medium-sized. This sequence joins TRBV15 and TRBJ1-1, with a weak D call TRBD1 (5 bases). V was pared by 1 base and J by 10 bases, with 13 bases between. This CDR3 contains 13 residues. Germline V gene sequence: CDR1 LNHNV, CDR2 YYDKDF (reference sequence). CDR3 nucleotide sequence: TGTGCCACCAGCAGAGTTGTCTACCAGGGAGCTTTCTTT. Its translation is CATSRVVYQGAFF.

The chain is built from TRBV6-6 and TRBJ1-1; D is undetermined. Trimming left V 4 bases short and J 3 bases short, with 12 bases between. The CDR3 spans 14 residues. In germline, CDR1 is MNHNY, CDR2 SVGAGI (reference sequence). CDR3 in amino acids: CASSSEGPYTEAFF. The CDR3 coding sequence is TGTGCCAGCAGTTCCGAAGGGCCCTACACTGAAGCTTTCTTT.

This sequence joins TRBV6-5 and TRBJ2-2, with unresolved D. This CDR3 spans 15 amino acids. Trimming took off 2 bases at V and 6 bases at J, with 13 bases between the two ends. Looked up from germline, CDR1 is MNHEY and CDR2 is SVGAGI. The CDR3 loop is CASSYGLSSAGELFF. DNA of the CDR3: TGTGCCAGCAGTTACGGTCTTAGCTCAGCCGGGGAGCTGTTTTTT.

The rearrangement links TRBV3-1 (or the pseudogene TRBV3-2) to TRBJ2-7; tentatively, D is TRBD2 (5 bases). CDR3 length equals 10 residues. The germline gives CDR1 LGHDT, CDR2 YNNKEL (reference sequence). Trimming removed 8 bases from V and 9 bases from J, with 11 bases in between. CDR3: CASGDYRQYF. Written as DNA, the CDR3 is TGTGCCAGCGGCGACTACCGGCAGTACTTC.

This chain joins TRBV28 and TRBJ2-5, with 9 positions matching TRBD1. Trimming at V came to 6 bases and at J to 4 bases, leaving 6 bases not matched to a gene. The CDR3 spans 14 residues. In germline, CDR1 is MDHEN, CDR2 SYDVKM. Here the CDR3 reads CASRVRQGGETQYF. CDR3 coding DNA: TGTGCCAGCAGGGTTCGACAGGGGGGAGAGACCCAGTACTTC.

This clone has only one observation. The V gene is TRBV28, the J gene TRBJ2-7, with 7 bases identical to TRBD1. The CDR3 length is 14 residues. Germline CDR1 is MDHEN and CDR2 is SYDVKM. With 5 bases clipped from V and 5 bases from J, the junction kept 9 bases outside the gene matches. The CDR3 DNA reads TGTGCCAGCAGTCTTAGAACAGGGGCCCACGAGCAGTACTTC. Translation: CASSLRTGAHEQYF.

The genes are TRBV7-2 and TRBJ1-3; the D is unclear. Germline lookup yields CDR1 SGHTA and CDR2 FQGNSA. The CDR3 is made up of 12 amino acids. V was pared by 3 bases and J by 1 base, with 1 base between. CDR3 sequence reads: CASSFSGNTIYF. The DNA of the CDR3 is TGTGCCAGCAGCTTTTCTGGAAACACCATATATTTT.